The sequence of this T cell receptor beta chain was determined in a study of cytomegalovirus exposure and HLA in healthy donors. Findings and limits, study-wide: In a later analysis, TCR beta V- and J-gene trimming showed a link to a missense DCLRE1C variant. TRBV6-2, TRBV6-3 and some other V segments were unresolvable in 87-base-pair reads.

The germline V gene has CDR1 SGHVS and CDR2 FQNEAQ. This CDR3 spans 15 amino acids. V shed 5 bases and J shed 3 bases, with 17 bases lying between them. Healthy donors of bone marrow made up the group. Primers: 60 Vbeta forward and 13 Jbeta reverse. TCRdb keeps only in-frame clones here, not all; method: immunoSEQ multiplex PCR. The table has 80,000 or so clones, 63% seen once; the top ten hold more than 5%. Worth noting for this clone: The antigen remains unidentified.

Sequenced input: PBMCs. This TCR derives from a man younger than 45 in good health and CMV-seropositive. The chain is built from TRBV7-8 and TRBJ2-7; TRBD1 is a possible D gene (6 bases). The CDR3, as DNA: TGTGCCAGCAGCCCTGGGGACAATCCGGTCTACGAGCAGTACTTC. Translating gives CASSPGDNPVYEQYF.